A selection of T cell receptor beta chains follows, all from one sample in a study of cytomegalovirus exposure and HLA in healthy donors. Profiled with immunoSEQ multiplex PCR; TCRdb holds only in-frame clones, not every one. The listing records about 34,000 clones. The source material was PBMCs. These receptors were taken from a woman between 40 and 50 years old in good health and CMV-seropositive. CDR3s include the opening cysteine and the closing phenylalanine or tryptophan. The D gene is left open where the match is weak.

length: 14
J: TRBJ1-1
D: .
V: TRBV30
DNA: TGTGCCTGGAGTCCCATTCCCGGGGGCACTGAAGCTTTCTTT
CDR3: CAWSPIPGGTEAFF

length: 13
J: TRBJ1-1
D: .
V: TRBV6-1
DNA: TGTGCCAGCAGTGAAGCCTTAGGGGGAGAAGCTTTCTTT
CDR3: CASSEALGGEAFF

length: 19
J: TRBJ2-3
D: .
V: TRBV15
DNA: TGTGCCACCAGCAGAGAGGCGACAGGCACCTCTATCAGCACAGATACGCAGTATTTT
CDR3: CATSREATGTSISTDTQYF

length: 13
J: TRBJ1-2
D: .
V: TRBV5-6
DNA: TGTGCCAGCAGCTCAGCGGCAGTCCGGGGCTACACCTTC
CDR3: CASSSAAVRGYTF

length: 19
J: TRBJ2-3
D: TRBD2
V: TRBV28
DNA: TGTGCCAGCAGTCGAACCGGGACTAGCGGGAGATTCCGGGCAGATACGCAGTATTTT
CDR3: CASSRTGTSGRFRADTQYF

length: 12
J: TRBJ2-7
D: .
V: TRBV2
DNA: TGTGCCAGCAGTGTCCAGGGGTTCGGGCAGTACTTC
CDR3: CASSVQGFGQYF

length: 16
J: TRBJ2-7
D: TRBD2
V: TRBV5-6
DNA: TGTGCCAGCAGCTTGGAGACTAGCGGGAGGTATTACGAGCAGTACTTC
CDR3: CASSLETSGRYYEQYF

length: 14
J: TRBJ1-1
D: TRBD1
V: TRBV5-1
DNA: TGCGCCAGCAGCCCGGGACAGGCGAACACTGAAGCTTTCTTT
CDR3: CASSPGQANTEAFF

length: 14
J: TRBJ2-7
D: TRBD1
V: TRBV5-5
DNA: TGTGCCAGCAGCTTTGGGACAGGGTCCTACGAGCAGTACTTC
CDR3: CASSFGTGSYEQYF

length: 15
J: TRBJ2-1
D: TRBD2
V: TRBV29-1
DNA: TGCAGCGTTGGACTACGCGGGAGGGCTGGGAATGAGCAGTTCTTC
CDR3: CSVGLRGRAGNEQFF

length: 15
J: TRBJ2-5
D: .
V: TRBV9
DNA: TGTGCCAGCAGCGTAGCAGGCGCAGTGGGAGAGACCCAGTACTTC
CDR3: CASSVAGAVGETQYF

length: 16
J: TRBJ1-5
D: .
V: TRBV27
DNA: TGTGCCAGCAGTCAAACAGGGTTGACGGGCAATCAGCCCCAGCATTTT
CDR3: CASSQTGLTGNQPQHF

length: 14
J: TRBJ1-5
D: .
V: TRBV18
DNA: TGTGCCTCTTGGGCAGGGCGGAGCAATCAGCCCCAGCATTTT
CDR3: CASWAGRSNQPQHF

length: 16
J: TRBJ1-5
D: TRBD1
V: TRBV30
DNA: TGTGCCTGGAGTCCATCCCTTCAGGGGGCACATCAGCCCCAGCATTTT
CDR3: CAWSPSLQGAHQPQHF

length: 16
J: TRBJ1-1
D: TRBD1
V: TRBV7-9
DNA: TGTGCCAGCAGCGAAGCACAGGGACAGGGGCCCACTGAAGCTTTCTTT
CDR3: CASSEAQGQGPTEAFF

length: 14
J: TRBJ1-2
D: .
V: TRBV6-1
DNA: TGTGCCAGCAGTGAACCCGGGGGAGCTTATGGCTACACCTTC
CDR3: CASSEPGGAYGYTF

length: 15
J: TRBJ2-4
D: .
V: TRBV7-7
DNA: TGTGCTAGCAGCTTCCGCGGGTTAGCCAAAAACATTCAGTACTTC
CDR3: CASSFRGLAKNIQYF

length: 17
J: TRBJ2-7
D: .
V: TRBV13
DNA: TGTGCCAGCAGCTTGCCCCCGTCCGGGAAAGTGACTTGGGAGCAGTACTTC
CDR3: CASSLPPSGKVTWEQYF

length: 14
J: TRBJ1-2
D: .
V: TRBV4-2
DNA: TGTGCCAGCAGCCAAGATGGGCAGGTCTATGGCTACACCTTC
CDR3: CASSQDGQVYGYTF

length: 14
J: TRBJ2-2
D: .
V: TRBV4-1
DNA: TGCGCCAGCAGCCAACCAGGGTACACCGGGGAGCTGTTTTTT
CDR3: CASSQPGYTGELFF

length: 13
J: TRBJ1-1
D: TRBD1
V: TRBV5-1
DNA: TGCGCCAGCAGCTTGGGCGACAGGGTGAGGGCTTTCTTT
CDR3: CASSLGDRVRAFF

length: 13
J: TRBJ1-2
D: .
V: TRBV30
DNA: TGTGCCTGGACCCAGACATGGTTCTATGGCTACACCTTC
CDR3: CAWTQTWFYGYTF

length: 16
J: TRBJ2-1
D: .
V: TRBV11-1
DNA: TGTGCCAGCAGCTTGGGGGGACGGGGACCCTACAATGAGCAGTTCTTC
CDR3: CASSLGGRGPYNEQFF

length: 14
J: TRBJ2-7
D: TRBD2
V: TRBV27
DNA: TGTGCCAGCAGGGCGGGAGGAGGAAGATACGAGCAGTACTTC
CDR3: CASRAGGGRYEQYF

length: 13
J: TRBJ2-5
D: TRBD1
V: TRBV6-5
DNA: TGTGCCAGCAGTCCCGGACAGGGAGGGACCCAGTACTTC
CDR3: CASSPGQGGTQYF

length: 14
J: TRBJ2-5
D: .
V: TRBV11-3
DNA: TGTGCCAGCAGCGAGCGCGGGATCCAAGAGACCCAGTACTTC
CDR3: CASSERGIQETQYF

length: 16
J: TRBJ2-2
D: TRBD1
V: TRBV5-1
DNA: TGCGCCAGCAGCTTGGGGACAGGGGGGAACACCGGGGAGCTGTTTTTT
CDR3: CASSLGTGGNTGELFF

length: 18
J: TRBJ1-2
D: TRBD1
V: TRBV7-6
DNA: TGTGCCAGCAGCCTCGATCTAAGACAGGGGGCGGCATTTCAGGGCTACACCTTC
CDR3: CASSLDLRQGAAFQGYTF

length: 14
J: TRBJ2-2
D: .
V: TRBV11-2
DNA: TGTGCCAGCAGCTTCTTCGCGAACACCGGGGAGCTGTTTTTT
CDR3: CASSFFANTGELFF